The 3 T cell receptor beta chains given below trace back to one sample, sequenced in a study of cytomegalovirus exposure and HLA in healthy donors (dated by TCRdb to 2017 to 2019). Library creation used the immunoSEQ multiplex PCR assay. The table comes from immuneACCESS by way of TCRdb, which keeps in-frame sequences with V and J called. Part of the clones is missing from these tables; in studies checked, under half for an unresolved V gene and the rest for unknown reasons. The table for this sample lists hundreds of thousands of clones; roughly 90% of them were counted only once. The ten top clones hold roughly 0.75% of the sample. Sequencing was carried out using PBMCs. These receptors were taken from a woman between 18 and 30 years old in good health and CMV-seronegative.

The chain employs TRBV6-1 and TRBJ2-1; 15 nucleotides agree with TRBD2. The germline V gene encodes CDR1 MNHNS and CDR2 SASEGT. V shed 5 bases, J shed 8 bases, and the junction held 4 bases outside the gene matches. The CDR3 is 15 residues long. Here the CDR3 reads CASSWTSGGADEQFF. The DNA of the CDR3 is TGTGCCAGCAGTTGGACTAGCGGGGGGGCCGATGAGCAGTTCTTC.

The DNA for the CDR3 is TGTGCCAGCAGCCCCGACAGTAGAGGCACTGAAGCTTTCTTT. Amino acid sequence: CASSPDSRGTEAFF. The rearrangement uses TRBV5-6 and TRBJ1-1; D may be TRBD1 (5 bases). V lost 4 bases, J lost 4 bases, and 14 bases lay in between. This CDR3 has 14 amino acids. Per the germline V gene, CDR1 is SGHDT and CDR2 is YYEEEE.

The chain joins TRBV5-1 to TRBJ2-5; D perhaps matches TRBD2 (5 bases). Looked up from germline, CDR1 is SGHRS and CDR2 is YFSETQ. The CDR3 contains 12 residues. Trimming left V 4 bases short and J 7 bases short, with 11 bases between. CDR3 in DNA: TGCGCCAGCAGCGGGGATCGGGGGACCCAGTACTTC. Amino acids: CASSGDRGTQYF.